This TCR beta chain came from a study of T cells in Graves' hyperthyroidism and ophthalmopathy. Whole-study findings and limits: Stable hyperthyroidism was told apart from ophthalmopathy by a model built on 13 V-J features. Most clonotypes that expanded in the thyroid above 0.001 also showed up in blood.

With 2 bases clipped from V and 0 bases from J, the junction kept 6 bases outside the gene matches. Germline values: CDR1 MNHEY, CDR2 SMNVEV (reference sequence). The CDR3 runs to 17 residues. Used for diagnoses were clinical symptoms, serum thyroxine and TRAb, thyroid ultrasound and orbital computed tomography. What was amplified from RNA transcripts were TCR beta CDR3 regions. A set of HTBI primers served as the primers for a first-round RT-PCR of the TCR CDR3. A single record per CDR3 protein comes from TCRdb applying MiXCR to the multiplex PCR reads. This table holds fewer than 350,000 distinct CDR3 sequences, roughly a fifth found once. This clonotype showed up just a few times. Antigen: not known.

This receptor was identified in a woman aged 50 to 60 with Graves' hyperthyroidism. The chain recombines TRBV27 with TRBJ1-1; TRBD1 aligns across 10 bases. Specimen: blood. This CDR3 reads CASSLIGTGALNTEAFF. Here the CDR3 DNA reads TGTGCCAGCAGTTTAATCGGGACAGGGGCCCTGAACACTGAAGCTTTCTTT.